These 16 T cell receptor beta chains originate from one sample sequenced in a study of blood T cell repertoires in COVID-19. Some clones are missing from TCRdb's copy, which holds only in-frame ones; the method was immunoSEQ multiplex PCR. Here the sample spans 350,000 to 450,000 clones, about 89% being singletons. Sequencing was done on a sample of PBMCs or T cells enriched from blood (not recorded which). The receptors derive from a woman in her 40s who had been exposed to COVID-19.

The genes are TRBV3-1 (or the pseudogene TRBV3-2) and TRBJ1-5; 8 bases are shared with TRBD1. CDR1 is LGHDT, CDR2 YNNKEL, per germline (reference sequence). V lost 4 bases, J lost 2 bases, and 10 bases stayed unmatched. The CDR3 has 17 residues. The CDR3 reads CASSPRDRLPGNQPQHF. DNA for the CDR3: TGTGCCAGCAGCCCACGGGACAGGCTTCCTGGCAATCAGCCCCAGCATTTT.

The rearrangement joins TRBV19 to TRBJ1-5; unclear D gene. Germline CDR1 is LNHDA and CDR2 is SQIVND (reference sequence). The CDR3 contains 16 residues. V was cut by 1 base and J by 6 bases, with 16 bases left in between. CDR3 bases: TGTGCCAGTAGTATAGGCACAGCCTGGTTGGGTCAGCCCCAGCATTTT. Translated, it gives CASSIGTAWLGQPQHF. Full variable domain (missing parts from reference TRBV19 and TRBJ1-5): DGGITQSPKYLFRKEGQNVTLSCEQNLNHDAMYWYRQDPGQGLRLIYYSQIVNDFQKGDIAEGYSVSREKKESFPLTVTSAQKNPTAFYLCASSIGTAWLGQPQHFGDGTRLSIL.

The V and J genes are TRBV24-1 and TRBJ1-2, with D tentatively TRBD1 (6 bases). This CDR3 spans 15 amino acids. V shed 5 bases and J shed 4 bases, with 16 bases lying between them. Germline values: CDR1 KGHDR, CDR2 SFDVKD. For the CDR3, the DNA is TGTGCCACCAGTGGAGGGTCAGGGGATCCCTATGGCTACACCTTC. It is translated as CATSGGSGDPYGYTF.

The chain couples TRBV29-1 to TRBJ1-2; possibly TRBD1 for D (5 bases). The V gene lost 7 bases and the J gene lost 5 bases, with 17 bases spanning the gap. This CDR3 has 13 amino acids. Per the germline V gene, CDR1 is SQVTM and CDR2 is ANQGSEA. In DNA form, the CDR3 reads TGCAGCGCCCGCCGTCTGGGGCAGTATGGCTACACCTTC. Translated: CSARRLGQYGYTF.

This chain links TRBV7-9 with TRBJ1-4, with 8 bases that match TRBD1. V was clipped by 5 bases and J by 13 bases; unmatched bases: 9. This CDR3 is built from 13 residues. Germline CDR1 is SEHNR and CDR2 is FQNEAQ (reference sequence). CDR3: CASSPHGQGGLFF. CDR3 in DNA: TGTGCCAGCAGCCCGCACGGACAGGGAGGACTGTTTTTT.

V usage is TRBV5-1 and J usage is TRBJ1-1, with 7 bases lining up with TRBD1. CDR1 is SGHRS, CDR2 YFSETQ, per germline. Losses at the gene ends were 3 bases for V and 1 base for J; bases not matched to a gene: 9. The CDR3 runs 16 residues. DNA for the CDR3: TGCGCCAGCAGCTCCGACAGGGACATACCGAACACTGAAGCTTTCTTT. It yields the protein CASSSDRDIPNTEAFF.

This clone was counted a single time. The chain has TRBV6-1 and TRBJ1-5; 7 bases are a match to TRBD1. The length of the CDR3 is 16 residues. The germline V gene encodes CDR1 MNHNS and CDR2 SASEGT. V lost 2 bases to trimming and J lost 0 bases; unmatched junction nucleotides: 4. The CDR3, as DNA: TGTGCCAGCAGTGAATTGGGACAGAATAGCAATCAGCCCCAGCATTTT. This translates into CASSELGQNSNQPQHF.

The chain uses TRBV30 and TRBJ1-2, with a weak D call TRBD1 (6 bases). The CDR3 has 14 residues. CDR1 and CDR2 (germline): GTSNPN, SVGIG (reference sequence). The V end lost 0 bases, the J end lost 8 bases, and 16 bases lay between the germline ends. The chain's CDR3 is CAWSVLRGHGGYTF. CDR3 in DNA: TGTGCCTGGAGTGTACTGCGGGGGCATGGAGGCTACACCTTC.

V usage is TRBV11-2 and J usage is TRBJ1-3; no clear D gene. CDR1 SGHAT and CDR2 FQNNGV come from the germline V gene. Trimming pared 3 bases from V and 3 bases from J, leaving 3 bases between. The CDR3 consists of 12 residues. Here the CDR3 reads CASSFVGNTIYF. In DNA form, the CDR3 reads TGTGCCAGCAGCTTCGTTGGAAACACCATATATTTT.

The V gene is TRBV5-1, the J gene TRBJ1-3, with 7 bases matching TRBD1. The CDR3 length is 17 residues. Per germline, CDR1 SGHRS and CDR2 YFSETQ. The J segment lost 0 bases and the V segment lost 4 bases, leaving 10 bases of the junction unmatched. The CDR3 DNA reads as TGCGCCAGCAGCAGTAACGGACAGGTCCTCTCTGGAAACACCATATATTTT. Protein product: CASSSNGQVLSGNTIYF.

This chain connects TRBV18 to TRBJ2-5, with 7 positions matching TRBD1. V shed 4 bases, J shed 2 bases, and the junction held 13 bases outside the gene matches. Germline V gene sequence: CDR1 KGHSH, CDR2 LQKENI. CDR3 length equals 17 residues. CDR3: CASSQTPTGVNQETQYF. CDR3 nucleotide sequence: TGTGCCAGCTCACAAACCCCAACAGGGGTTAATCAAGAGACCCAGTACTTC.

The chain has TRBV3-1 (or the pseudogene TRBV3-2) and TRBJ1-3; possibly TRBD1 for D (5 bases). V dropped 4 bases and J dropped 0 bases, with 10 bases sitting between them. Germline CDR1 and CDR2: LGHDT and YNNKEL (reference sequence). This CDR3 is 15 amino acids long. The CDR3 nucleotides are TGTGCCAGCAGCCGACAGATTAGCTCTGGAAACACCATATATTTT. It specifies CASSRQISSGNTIYF.

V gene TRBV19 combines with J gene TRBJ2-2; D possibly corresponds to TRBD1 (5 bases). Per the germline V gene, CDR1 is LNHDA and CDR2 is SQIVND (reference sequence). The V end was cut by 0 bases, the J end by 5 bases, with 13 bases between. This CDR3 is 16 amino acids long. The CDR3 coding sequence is TGTGCCAGTAGTATAGAGGCCAAGGGGCGAACCGGGGAGCTGTTTTTT. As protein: CASSIEAKGRTGELFF.

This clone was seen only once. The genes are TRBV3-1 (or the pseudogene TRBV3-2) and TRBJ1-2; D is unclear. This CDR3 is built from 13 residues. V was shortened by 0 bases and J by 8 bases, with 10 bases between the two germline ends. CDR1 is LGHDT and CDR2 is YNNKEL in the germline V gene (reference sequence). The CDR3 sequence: CASSQESLRGYTF. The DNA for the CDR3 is TGTGCCAGCAGCCAAGAAAGCCTGAGGGGCTACACCTTC.

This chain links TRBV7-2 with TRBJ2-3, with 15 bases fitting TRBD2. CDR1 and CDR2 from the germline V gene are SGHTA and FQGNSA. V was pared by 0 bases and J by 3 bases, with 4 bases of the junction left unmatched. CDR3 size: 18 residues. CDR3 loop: CASSLAPGTSGGTDTQYF. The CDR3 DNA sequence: TGTGCCAGCAGCTTAGCGCCTGGGACTAGCGGGGGGACAGATACGCAGTATTTT.

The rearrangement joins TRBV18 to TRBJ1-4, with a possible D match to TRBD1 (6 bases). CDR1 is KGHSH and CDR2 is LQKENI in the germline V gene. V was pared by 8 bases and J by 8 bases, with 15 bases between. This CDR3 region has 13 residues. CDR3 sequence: CASAAGVAEKLFF. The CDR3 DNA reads TGTGCCAGCGCAGCAGGGGTAGCGGAAAAACTGTTTTTT.